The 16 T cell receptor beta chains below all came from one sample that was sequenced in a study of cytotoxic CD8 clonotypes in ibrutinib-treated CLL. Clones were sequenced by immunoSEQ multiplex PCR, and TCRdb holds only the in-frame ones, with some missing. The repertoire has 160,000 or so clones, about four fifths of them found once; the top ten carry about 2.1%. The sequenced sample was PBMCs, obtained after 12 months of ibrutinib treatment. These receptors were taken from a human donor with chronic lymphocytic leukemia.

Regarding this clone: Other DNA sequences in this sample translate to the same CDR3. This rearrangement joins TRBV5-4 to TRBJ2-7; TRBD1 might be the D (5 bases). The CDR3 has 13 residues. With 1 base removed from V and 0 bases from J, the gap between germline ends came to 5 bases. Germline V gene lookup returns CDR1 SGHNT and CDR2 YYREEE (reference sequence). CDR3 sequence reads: CASSLTGSYEQYF. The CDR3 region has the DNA TGTGCCAGCAGCTTGACAGGCTCCTACGAGCAGTACTTC.

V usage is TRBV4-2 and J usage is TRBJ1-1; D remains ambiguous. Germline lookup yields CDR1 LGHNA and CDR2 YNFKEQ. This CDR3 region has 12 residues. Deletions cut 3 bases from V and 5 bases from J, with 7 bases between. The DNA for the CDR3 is TGTGCCAGCAGCCACTCGACTACTGAAGCTTTCTTT. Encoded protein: CASSHSTTEAFF.

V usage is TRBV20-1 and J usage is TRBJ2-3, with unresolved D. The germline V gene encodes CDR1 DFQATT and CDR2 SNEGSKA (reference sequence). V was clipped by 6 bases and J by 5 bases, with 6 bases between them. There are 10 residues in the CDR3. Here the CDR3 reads CSAPRDTQYF. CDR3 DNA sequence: TGCAGTGCCCCACGAGATACGCAGTATTTT.

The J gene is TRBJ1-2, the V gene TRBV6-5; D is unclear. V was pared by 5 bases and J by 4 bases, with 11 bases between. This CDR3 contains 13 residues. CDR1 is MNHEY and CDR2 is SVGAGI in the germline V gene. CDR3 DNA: TGTGCCAGCAGTACCTTTGGGTCCTATGGCTACACCTTC. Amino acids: CASSTFGSYGYTF.

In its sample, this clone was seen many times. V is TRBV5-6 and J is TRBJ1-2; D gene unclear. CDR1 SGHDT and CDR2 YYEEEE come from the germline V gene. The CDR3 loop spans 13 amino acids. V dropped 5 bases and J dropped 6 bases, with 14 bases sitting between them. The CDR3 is CASRSVWKDGYTF. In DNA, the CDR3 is TGTGCCAGCAGGTCGGTGTGGAAGGATGGCTACACCTTC.

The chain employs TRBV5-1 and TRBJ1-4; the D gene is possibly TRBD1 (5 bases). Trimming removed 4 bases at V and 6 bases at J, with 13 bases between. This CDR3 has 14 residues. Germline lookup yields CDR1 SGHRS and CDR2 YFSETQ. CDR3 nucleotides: TGCGCCAGCAGCCCGCTGGGGCAAGATGAAAAACTGTTTTTT. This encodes CASSPLGQDEKLFF.

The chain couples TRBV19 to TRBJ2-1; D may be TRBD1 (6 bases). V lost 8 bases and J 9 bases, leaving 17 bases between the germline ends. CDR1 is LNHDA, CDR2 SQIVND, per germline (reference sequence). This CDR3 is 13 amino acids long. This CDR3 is CASVETGGSEQFF. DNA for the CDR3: TGTGCCAGTGTTGAGACAGGAGGTTCTGAGCAGTTCTTC.

The CDR3 spells CASRVRTGDGYTF. CDR3 nucleotide sequence: TGCGCCAGCAGAGTTAGGACAGGGGACGGCTACACCTTC. The V and J genes are TRBV5-1 and TRBJ1-2, with TRBD1 identical over 9 bases. The CDR3 has 13 residues. Germline CDR1 reads SGHRS; CDR2 reads YFSETQ. V was clipped by 5 bases and J by 8 bases; unmatched bases: 7.

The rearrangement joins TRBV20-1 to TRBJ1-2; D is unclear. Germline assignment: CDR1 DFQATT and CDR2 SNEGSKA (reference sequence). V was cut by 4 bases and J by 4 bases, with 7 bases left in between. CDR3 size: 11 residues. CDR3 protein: CSATGSYGYTF. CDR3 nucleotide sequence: TGCAGTGCTACGGGAAGCTATGGCTACACCTTC.

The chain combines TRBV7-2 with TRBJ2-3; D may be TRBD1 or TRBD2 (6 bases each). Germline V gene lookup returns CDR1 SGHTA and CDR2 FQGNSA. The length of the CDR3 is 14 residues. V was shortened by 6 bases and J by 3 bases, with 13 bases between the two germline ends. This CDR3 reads CASRGIGGTDTQYF. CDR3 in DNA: TGTGCCAGCAGAGGAATAGGGGGGACAGATACGCAGTATTTT.

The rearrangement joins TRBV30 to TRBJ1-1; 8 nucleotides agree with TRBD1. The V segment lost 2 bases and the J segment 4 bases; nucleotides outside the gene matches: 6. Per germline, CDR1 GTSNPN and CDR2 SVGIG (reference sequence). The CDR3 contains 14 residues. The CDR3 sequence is CAWSPGGAGTEAFF. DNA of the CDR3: TGTGCCTGGAGTCCAGGGGGCGCGGGCACTGAAGCTTTCTTT.

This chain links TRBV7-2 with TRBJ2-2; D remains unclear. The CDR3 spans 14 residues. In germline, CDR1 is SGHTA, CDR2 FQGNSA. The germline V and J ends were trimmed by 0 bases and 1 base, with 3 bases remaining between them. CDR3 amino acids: CASSLARNTGELFF. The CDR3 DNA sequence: TGTGCCAGCAGCTTAGCCCGGAACACCGGGGAGCTGTTTTTT.

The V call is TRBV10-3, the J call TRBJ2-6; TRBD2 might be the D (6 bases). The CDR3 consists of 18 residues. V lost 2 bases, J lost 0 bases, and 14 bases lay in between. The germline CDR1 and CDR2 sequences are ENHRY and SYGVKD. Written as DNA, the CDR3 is TGTGCCATCAGTGAGATGGGGGGACGTAGCTCTGGGGCCAACGTCCTGACTTTC. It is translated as CAISEMGGRSSGANVLTF.

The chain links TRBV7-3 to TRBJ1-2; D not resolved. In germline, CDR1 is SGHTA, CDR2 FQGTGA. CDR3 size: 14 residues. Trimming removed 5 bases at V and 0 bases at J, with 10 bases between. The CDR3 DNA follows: TGTGCCAGCAGCCCGACGCGAGCTAACTATGGCTACACCTTC. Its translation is CASSPTRANYGYTF.

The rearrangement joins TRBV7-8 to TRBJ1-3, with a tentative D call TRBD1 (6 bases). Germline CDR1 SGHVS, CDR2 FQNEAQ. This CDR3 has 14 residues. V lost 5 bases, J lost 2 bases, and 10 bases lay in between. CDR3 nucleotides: TGTGCCAGCAGCCCAGGGGAACCTGGAAACACCATATATTTT. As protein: CASSPGEPGNTIYF.

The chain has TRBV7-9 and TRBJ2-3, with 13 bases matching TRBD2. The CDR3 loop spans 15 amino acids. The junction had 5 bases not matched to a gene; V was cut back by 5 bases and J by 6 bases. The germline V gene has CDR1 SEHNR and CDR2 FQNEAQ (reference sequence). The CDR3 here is CASSQTSGRTDTQYF. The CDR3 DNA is TGTGCCAGCAGCCAGACTAGCGGGAGGACGGATACGCAGTATTTT.